Following are 5 T cell receptor beta chains from one sample sequenced in a study of cytomegalovirus exposure and HLA in healthy donors. Primers included in the PCR were 60 Vbeta and 13 Jbeta primers. The table came from immunoSEQ multiplex PCR; TCRdb's copy has only in-frame clones and leaves some out. The data contain 150,000 to 200,000 clones, about 80% of them seen just once; the ten biggest clones take up 1.1%. The sequencing input was PBMCs. All receptors come from a woman in her thirties or forties in good health and CMV-seronegative.

The chain uses TRBV6-1 and TRBJ1-2; D might be TRBD1 (6 bases). The V gene lost 5 bases and the J gene lost 3 bases, with 13 bases spanning the gap. This CDR3 comprises 14 residues. Germline-derived CDR1 and CDR2 are MNHNS and SASEGT. The CDR3 nucleotides are TGTGCCAGCAGTTCCCAGGGGAGTTACTATGGCTACACCTTC. Residues: CASSSQGSYYGYTF.

The chain recombines TRBV10-3 with TRBJ1-2, with 8 bases matching TRBD1. The V and J ends lost 3 bases and 4 bases, in that order; junction bases with no gene match: 10. Germline V gives CDR1 ENHRY, CDR2 SYGVKD. The length of the CDR3 is 16 residues. CDR3 DNA: TGTGCCATCAGTGACAGGGTACTTACAGGGGGCTATGGCTACACCTTC. Protein: CAISDRVLTGGYGYTF.

V gene TRBV6-5 combines with J gene TRBJ1-5; a possible D gene is TRBD1 (6 bases). With 2 bases removed from V and 4 bases from J, the gap between germline ends came to 12 bases. The CDR3 covers 15 residues. CDR1 and CDR2 (germline): MNHEY, SVGAGI. Here the CDR3 reads CASSYTLGGNQPQHF. The CDR3 coding sequence is TGTGCCAGCAGTTACACACTAGGGGGAAATCAGCCCCAGCATTTT.

This clone has only one observation. The chain is built from TRBV6-1 and TRBJ2-3; D uncertain. V lost 4 bases, J lost 2 bases, and 13 bases lay in between. Germline assignment: CDR1 MNHNS and CDR2 SASEGT. The CDR3 runs to 15 residues. The CDR3 protein is CASSGDGQPTDTQYF. The DNA of the CDR3 is TGTGCCAGCAGTGGAGATGGGCAGCCCACAGATACGCAGTATTTT.

The V and J genes are TRBV7-9 and TRBJ1-3; D is undetermined. The CDR3 contains 15 residues. From germline, CDR1 is SEHNR and CDR2 FQNEAQ (reference sequence). V was cut by 3 bases and J by 0 bases, with 9 bases left in between. In DNA form, the CDR3 reads TGTGCCAGCAGCTTCGAAGGCGGCTCTGGAAACACCATATATTTT. Translation: CASSFEGGSGNTIYF. The full variable domain, in which reference TRBV7-9 and TRBJ1-3 provide the parts outside the CDR3, is DTGVSQNPRHKITKRGQNVTFRCDPISEHNRLYWYRQTLGQGPEFLTYFQNEAQLEKSRLLSDRFSAERPKGSFSTLEIQRTEQGDSAMYLCASSFEGGSGNTIYFGEGSWLTVV.